The 5 T cell receptor beta chains presented below share a single source sample, sequenced in a study of T cells in Graves' hyperthyroidism and ophthalmopathy. Template material for amplifying TCR beta CDR3 regions consisted of RNA transcripts. The TCR CDR3 was amplified in a first-round RT-PCR using the HTBI primer set. TCRdb re-called the multiplex PCR reads with MiXCR, one entry per CDR3 protein. In the table there are about 480,000 distinct CDR3 sequences, roughly 22% of which are singletons. The sequenced material came from blood. The receptor source for this set is a woman aged 70-85 years with Graves' ophthalmopathy.

This clonotype was seen a handful of times. The CDR3 nucleotides are TGTGCCAGCAGCTCCGGGGGGGCCTACGAGCAGTACTTC. Translation: CASSSGGAYEQYF. The rearrangement uses TRBV3-1 and TRBJ2-7; TRBD2 agrees at 8 bases. Germline V gene lookup returns CDR1 LGHDT and CDR2 YNNKEL (reference sequence). The CDR3 covers 13 residues. Unmatched junction bases numbered 2, after V lost 5 bases and J lost 2 bases.

This clonotype has at least ten counts. This chain uses TRBV2 with TRBJ2-7, with 7 bases aligning to TRBD2. After removal of 7 bases from V and 2 bases from J, the junction contained 11 bases not matched to a gene. Germline V gene sequence: CDR1 SNHLY, CDR2 FYNNEI. This CDR3 is 15 amino acids long. The CDR3 here is CASMSQGGRTYEQYF. The DNA of the CDR3 is TGTGCCAGCATGTCGCAGGGAGGGAGAACCTACGAGCAGTACTTC.

This clonotype has just a few counts. The CDR3 sequence is CASSLPSGTTDTQYF. The CDR3 region has the DNA TGTGCCAGCAGCTTACCTAGCGGGACCACAGATACGCAGTATTTT. The chain recombines TRBV7-9 with TRBJ2-3, with TRBD2 matching 9 bases. The germline V gene has CDR1 SEHNR and CDR2 FQNEAQ (reference sequence). The CDR3 runs to 15 residues. V was clipped by 2 bases and J by 2 bases; unmatched bases: 2.

This clonotype was counted between two and nine times. The CDR3, as DNA: TGTGCCAGTAGTACCGACAGGTTCTCCTACGAGCAGTACTTC. It is translated as CASSTDRFSYEQYF. This chain connects TRBV19 to TRBJ2-7; maybe TRBD1 (6 bases). With 4 bases removed from V and 0 bases from J, the gap between germline ends came to 10 bases. Looked up from germline, CDR1 is LNHDA and CDR2 is SQIVND (reference sequence). This CDR3 spans 14 amino acids.

This clonotype came up many times. The rearrangement uses TRBV7-3 and TRBJ2-5, with D possibly TRBD2 on 5 matching bases. The V and J ends lost 2 bases and 5 bases respectively, with 9 bases between them. Per germline, CDR1 SGHTA and CDR2 FQGTGA. This CDR3 has 13 amino acids. The CDR3 here is CASSLGPGETQYF. The CDR3 coding sequence is TGTGCCAGCAGCTTAGGTCCGGGGGAGACCCAGTACTTC.